This paragraph reports one T cell receptor beta chain. The read falls 3 residues short of the CDR3 end, and the missing part is taken from the germline J gene. Clones were sequenced by immunoSEQ multiplex PCR, and TCRdb holds only the in-frame ones, with some missing. In total, the table holds some 40,000 clones. Germline V CDR1 and CDR2: SGHRS, YFSETQ. CDR3 size: 22 residues. The V and J ends lost 0 bases and 1 base, in that order; junction bases with no gene match: 15. The sample originates from a study of T cells in women clearing cervical HPV infection. Sequencing used blood buffy coat. V and J are TRBV5-1 and TRBJ2-4; 14 nucleotides agree with TRBD2. The TCR originated in a woman aged 18-69 years with a cervical HPV16 infection that either progressed to CIN3+ or cleared (not recorded which). The CDR3 spells CASSLGPSRLAGGGSAKNIQYF. CDR3 bases read: TGCGCCAGCAGCTTGGGGCCGTCCCGACTAGCGGGGGGGGGTTCGGCCAAAAACATT.